These 31 T cell receptor beta chains came from one sample sequenced in a study of cytomegalovirus exposure and HLA in healthy donors. A multiplex PCR was run with 60 Vbeta primers and 13 Jbeta primers. Only in-frame clones appear in the TCRdb table, and some are missing; sequencing was by immunoSEQ multiplex PCR. The data contain about 96,000 clones, roughly 80% of them singletons. The sequencing sample was made of PBMCs. The receptors were gathered from a man between 45 and 60 years old in good health and CMV-seropositive.

The chain is built from TRBV19 and TRBJ2-2; TRBD2 matches at 14 bases. CDR1 and CDR2 (germline): LNHDA, SQIVND (reference sequence). The ends lost 3 bases at V and 1 base at J; junction bases unmatched: 4. This CDR3 is built from 18 residues. The CDR3 region has the DNA TGTGCCAGTAGTATTGGACTAGCGGGGGGAAGGAACACCGGGGAGCTGTTTTTT. This encodes CASSIGLAGGRNTGELFF.

The rearrangement joins TRBV29-1 to TRBJ1-5, with 8 bases identical to TRBD1. This CDR3 spans 15 amino acids. V trimming: 5 bases; J trimming: 2 bases; junction bases outside the gene matches: 8. Germline values: CDR1 SQVTM, CDR2 ANQGSEA. The CDR3 nucleotides are TGCAGCGTTCTCCAGGGGGCTAACGGCAATCAGCCCCAGCATTTT. It yields the protein CSVLQGANGNQPQHF.

As concerns this clone: At one end, the junction sequence differs from germline, possibly due to a read error. This sequence joins TRBV19 and TRBJ1-5; D is undetermined. The CDR3 has 12 residues. Per the germline V gene, CDR1 is LNHDA and CDR2 is SQIVND (reference sequence). In nucleotides, the CDR3 is TGTGCCAGCCAGAATAGCAATCAGCCCCAGAATTTT. This encodes CASQNSNQPQNF. Variable domain in full (rest from reference TRBV19 and TRBJ1-5): DGGITQSPKYLFRKEGQNVTLSCEQNLNHDAMYWYRQDPGQGLRLIYYSQIVNDFQKGDIAEGYSVSREKKESFPLTVTSAQKNPTAFYLCASQNSNQPQNFGDGTRLSIL.

This clone was detected only once. V usage is TRBV28 and J usage is TRBJ1-1, with D possibly TRBD1 on 5 matching bases. Germline V gives CDR1 MDHEN, CDR2 SYDVKM. The CDR3 contains 12 residues. DNA for the CDR3: TGTGCAGCCTTTGGGGGGTTCACTGAAGCTTTCTTT. This sequence encodes CAAFGGFTEAFF. The full variable domain, rest sourced from reference TRBV28 and TRBJ1-1, is DVKVTQSSRYLVKRTGEKVFLECVQDMDHENMFWYRQDPGLGLRLIYFSYDVKMKEKGDIPEGYSVSREKKERFSLILESASTNQTSMYLCAAFGGFTEAFFGQGTRLTVV.

The rearrangement links TRBV19 to TRBJ2-5; 7 nucleotides align to TRBD2. The CDR3 totals 16 residues. The J segment lost 2 bases and the V segment lost 2 bases, leaving 8 bases of the junction unmatched. Germline CDR1 reads LNHDA; CDR2 reads SQIVND (reference sequence). The CDR3 sequence is CASSIRASGIQETQYF. The CDR3 nucleotides are TGTGCCAGTAGTATACGAGCTAGCGGTATACAAGAGACCCAGTACTTC.

This clone was seen more than once but under ten times. The chain links TRBV5-1 to TRBJ1-4; no definite D call. The CDR3 is 13 residues long. Per germline, CDR1 SGHRS and CDR2 YFSETQ. V dropped 3 bases and J dropped 8 bases, with 11 bases sitting between them. This CDR3 is CASSWSSGEKLFF. In DNA form, the CDR3 reads TGCGCCAGCAGCTGGTCGTCGGGGGAAAAACTGTTTTTT. Complete variable domain (other parts from reference TRBV5-1 and TRBJ1-4): KAGVTQTPRYLIKTRGQQVTLSCSPISGHRSVSWYQQTPGQGLQFLFEYFSETQRNKGNFPGRFSGRQFSNSRSEMNVSTLELGDSALYLCASSWSSGEKLFFGSGTQLSVL.

The V gene is TRBV7-3, the J gene TRBJ2-2; 8 bases agree with TRBD2. The germline V gene encodes CDR1 SGHTA and CDR2 FQGTGA. J lost 7 bases, V lost 9 bases, and 7 bases had no gene match. CDR3 size: 13 residues. This CDR3 reads CASGPLADGELFF. The CDR3 nucleotides are TGTGCCAGTGGCCCACTAGCGGACGGGGAGCTGTTTTTT.

The chain has TRBV18 and TRBJ1-2; the match to TRBD1 covers 8 bases. CDR1 and CDR2 (germline): KGHSH, LQKENI. The CDR3 spans 16 residues. The trim removed 2 bases at V and 2 bases at J, leaving 7 bases unmatched. The CDR3 is CASSPVRAGGNYGYTF. The CDR3 coding sequence is TGTGCCAGCTCACCAGTCAGGGCAGGGGGCAACTATGGCTACACCTTC.

This rearrangement joins TRBV4-2 to TRBJ2-7, with D maybe TRBD2 (6 bases). In germline, CDR1 is LGHNA, CDR2 YNFKEQ. The CDR3 has 16 residues. V lost 1 base, J lost 3 bases, and 16 bases lay in between. The chain's CDR3 is CASSQGGAGTVYEQYF. The CDR3 DNA sequence: TGTGCCAGCAGCCAAGGCGGGGCAGGGACGGTCTACGAGCAGTACTTC.

The chain joins TRBV5-5 to TRBJ1-6; no clear D. The length of the CDR3 is 13 residues. V dropped 4 bases and J dropped 5 bases, with 7 bases sitting between them. CDR1 is SGHKS, CDR2 YYEKEE, per germline (reference sequence). The CDR3, as DNA: TGTGCCAGCAGCCCGGGTAATAATTCACCCCTCCACTTT. It is translated as CASSPGNNSPLHF.

This sequence joins TRBV4-2 and TRBJ1-4, with TRBD1 as a possible D gene (6 bases). The CDR3 runs to 14 residues. Germline V gene sequence: CDR1 LGHNA, CDR2 YNFKEQ. The V end was cut by 0 bases, the J end by 10 bases, with 12 bases between. The CDR3 coding sequence is TGTGCCAGCAGCCAAGATCGACAGGACGGAAAACTGTTTTTT. Its protein is CASSQDRQDGKLFF.

V gene TRBV11-2 combines with J gene TRBJ2-1; 15 bases agree with TRBD2. The CDR3 has 19 amino acids. V lost 5 bases, J lost 0 bases, and 8 bases stayed unmatched. CDR1 and CDR2 (germline): SGHAT, FQNNGV. The chain's CDR3 is CASSKGLAGGLFSYNEQFF. DNA for the CDR3: TGTGCCAGCAGCAAGGGACTAGCGGGGGGACTATTCTCCTACAATGAGCAGTTCTTC.

This clone was seen a single time. The chain uses TRBV30 and TRBJ2-3; 10 nucleotides align to TRBD1. The germline gives CDR1 GTSNPN, CDR2 SVGIG (reference sequence). The CDR3 is made up of 15 amino acids. Unmatched junction bases numbered 4, after V lost 2 bases and J lost 2 bases. CDR3 in DNA: TGTGCCTGGAGTACGGGACAGGGGAACACAGATACGCAGTATTTT. Amino acid sequence: CAWSTGQGNTDTQYF.

The chain carries TRBV6-4 and TRBJ2-3; 9 bases agree with TRBD2. CDR1 MRHNA and CDR2 SNTAGT come from the germline V gene. V lost 0 bases to trimming and J lost 4 bases; unmatched junction nucleotides: 2. The CDR3 is 15 amino acids. Written as DNA, the CDR3 is TGTGCCAGCAGTGACTCGCGGGGGGGCCCAGATACGCAGTATTTT. This sequence encodes CASSDSRGGPDTQYF.

CDR3 in amino acids: CASSASPTQQGDSPLHF. The CDR3 coding sequence is TGTGCCAGCAGCGCCTCTCCCACGCAACAGGGGGATTCACCCCTCCACTTT. The rearrangement uses TRBV9 and TRBJ1-6; 8 nucleotides agree with TRBD1. CDR1 and CDR2 from the germline V gene are SGDLS and YYNGEE. V shed 3 bases and J 8 bases; nucleotides not matched to a gene: 13. This CDR3 is 17 amino acids long.

This chain joins TRBV7-3 and TRBJ2-1, with no clear D. Trimming cost V 5 bases and J 0 bases, with 11 bases left between them. The CDR3 extends over 15 amino acids. Germline CDR1 and CDR2: SGHTA and FQGTGA. The CDR3 spells CASSLERGSYNEQFF. CDR3 in DNA: TGTGCCAGCAGCCTCGAGCGTGGCTCCTACAATGAGCAGTTCTTC.

This clone was observed a handful of times. Distinct nucleotide sequences in the sample also encode this CDR3. This chain links TRBV18 with TRBJ1-1; no firm D call. Germline lookup yields CDR1 KGHSH and CDR2 LQKENI. The CDR3 totals 15 residues. V lost 3 bases and J lost 1, with 12 bases in between. In nucleotides, the CDR3 is TGTGCCAGCTCACCTCCGACGGGTTCGAACACTGAAGCTTTCTTT. Amino acids: CASSPPTGSNTEAFF. Using reference TRBV18 and TRBJ1-1 for the parts outside the CDR3, the full variable domain is NAGVMQNPRHLVRRRGQEARLRCSPMKGHSHVYWYRQLPEEGLKFMVYLQKENIIDESGMPKERFSAEFPKEGPSILRIQQVVRGDSAAYFCASSPPTGSNTEAFFGQGTRLTVV.

This clone was seen just once. The chain carries TRBV5-1 and TRBJ2-1; maybe TRBD2 (7 bases). The CDR3 length is 14 residues. Trimming stripped 4 bases from V and 8 bases from J, with 16 bases between. Per germline, CDR1 SGHRS and CDR2 YFSETQ. The CDR3 loop is CASSGGGPTDEQFF. DNA for the CDR3: TGCGCCAGCAGCGGCGGGGGCCCCACCGATGAGCAGTTCTTC.

This CDR3 is CASSVVARGNQPQHF. CDR3 sequence (DNA): TGTGCCAGCAGCGTCGTAGCCCGGGGGAATCAGCCCCAGCATTTT. The chain is built from TRBV4-2 and TRBJ1-5; weak D call: TRBD1 (5 bases). CDR1 and CDR2 (germline): LGHNA, YNFKEQ. CDR3 length equals 15 residues. With 5 bases removed from V and 4 bases from J, the gap between germline ends came to 15 bases.

A word on this clone: A read error may account for a junction end that differs from germline. DNA of the CDR3: TGTGCCAGCACCGAAGGACAGCCCGCTAACTATGGCTACCCCTTC. This sequence encodes CASTEGQPANYGYPF. The gene calls are TRBV6-1 and TRBJ1-2; D is possibly TRBD1 (6 bases). The CDR3 is 15 amino acids. Germline-derived CDR1 and CDR2 are MNHNS and SASEGT.

On this clone: Other DNA sequences in this specimen translate into the identical CDR3. J is TRBJ2-1 and V is TRBV5-1; TRBD2 aligns across 7 bases. J was trimmed by 0 bases and V by 0 bases; bases with no gene match: 0. In germline, CDR1 is SGHRS, CDR2 YFSETQ. The CDR3 contains 15 residues. The CDR3 here is CASSLGGGSYNEQFF. The CDR3 DNA reads TGCGCCAGCAGCTTGGGGGGGGGCTCCTACAATGAGCAGTTCTTC.

This sequence joins TRBV4-3 and TRBJ2-2; 9 nucleotides line up with TRBD1. The germline CDR1 and CDR2 sequences are LGHNA and YSLEER. There are 17 residues in the CDR3. The V segment lost 4 bases and the J segment 5 bases; nucleotides outside the gene matches: 11. The CDR3 sequence is CASSPTAQGAGTGELFF. Written as DNA, the CDR3 is TGCGCCAGCAGCCCAACAGCACAGGGGGCAGGGACCGGGGAGCTGTTTTTT.

V usage is TRBV7-2 and J usage is TRBJ2-1; 10 bases match TRBD2. CDR1 is SGHTA, CDR2 FQGNSA, per germline. Trimming at V came to 5 bases and at J to 2 bases, leaving 6 bases not matched to a gene. The CDR3 sequence is 16 residues long. CDR3 in amino acids: CASSLLAGGPYNEQFF. DNA for the CDR3: TGTGCCAGCAGCCTGTTAGCGGGGGGCCCCTACAATGAGCAGTTCTTC.

Regarding this clone: An end of the junction does not agree with germline; a read error may underlie this. The rearrangement links TRBV6-5 to TRBJ1-2; D is uncertain. The CDR3 is 16 amino acids. Germline V gene lookup returns CDR1 MNHEY and CDR2 SVGAGI. CDR3 coding DNA: TGTGCCAGCAGTTACTCGAGTGTCCCGGTGGACTATGGCTACCCCTTC. Protein sequence: CASSYSSVPVDYGYPF.

V and J are TRBV18 and TRBJ2-7, with 7 nucleotides matching TRBD1. The ends lost 4 bases at V and 3 bases at J; junction bases unmatched: 3. Germline CDR1 and CDR2: KGHSH and LQKENI. The CDR3 loop spans 13 amino acids. This CDR3 is CASSRQGNYEQYF. The DNA for the CDR3 is TGTGCCAGCTCACGACAGGGAAACTACGAGCAGTACTTC.

The V gene is TRBV28, the J gene TRBJ1-2; possible D gene TRBD1, 5 bases. The CDR3 consists of 13 residues. Germline assignment: CDR1 MDHEN and CDR2 SYDVKM. V dropped 10 bases and J dropped 2 bases, with 14 bases sitting between them. CDR3 region: CATGFGGNYGYTF. The CDR3 DNA follows: TGTGCCACGGGTTTTGGGGGGAACTATGGCTACACCTTC.

This sequence joins TRBV30 and TRBJ1-5; D is possibly TRBD1 (5 bases). The length of the CDR3 is 14 residues. The germline CDR1 and CDR2 sequences are GTSNPN and SVGIG (reference sequence). Between the trimmed V and J ends, which lost 2 bases and 0 bases, there was a span of 8 bases. CDR3 sequence reads: CAWSLGGSNQPQHF. CDR3 sequence (DNA): TGTGCCTGGAGTCTCGGGGGTAGCAATCAGCCCCAGCATTTT.

This chain's CDR3 is CASSTRMSLASGRDEQFF. DNA for the CDR3: TGTGCCAGCAGCACCCGTATGAGTCTGGCTAGCGGAAGAGATGAGCAGTTCTTC. The V and J genes are TRBV7-2 and TRBJ2-1; 7 bases match TRBD2. Germline CDR1 and CDR2: SGHTA and FQGNSA. CDR3 size: 18 residues. The junction had 21 bases not matched to a gene; V was cut back by 5 bases and J by 8 bases.

The V gene is TRBV6-5, the J gene TRBJ1-2, with 10 nucleotides matching TRBD1. This CDR3 has 15 amino acids. The V gene's germline CDR1 is MNHEY and CDR2 SVGAGI. V shed 2 bases and J 3 bases; nucleotides not matched to a gene: 3. Here the CDR3 reads CASSYAGTGDYGYTF. CDR3 coding DNA: TGTGCCAGCAGTTACGCCGGGACAGGGGACTATGGCTACACCTTC.

V and J are TRBV30 and TRBJ2-3, with D possibly TRBD1 on 6 matching bases. The V end lost 3 bases, the J end lost 6 bases, and 16 bases lay between the germline ends. There are 14 residues in the CDR3. Germline values: CDR1 GTSNPN, CDR2 SVGIG (reference sequence). The CDR3 region is CAWSTGIRTDTQYF. In DNA form, the CDR3 reads TGTGCCTGGAGCACAGGGATCCGAACGGATACGCAGTATTTT.

The rearrangement uses TRBV4-1 and TRBJ2-3, with 7 bases matching TRBD2. The J segment lost 2 bases and the V segment lost 9 bases, leaving 5 bases of the junction unmatched. The CDR3 length is 13 residues. Germline-derived CDR1 and CDR2 are MGHRA and YSYEKL. CDR3 bases: TGCGCCAGTTGGGACTATAACACAGATACGCAGTATTTT. Translating it yields CASWDYNTDTQYF.